The present T cell receptor beta chain was sequenced within a study of cytomegalovirus exposure and HLA in healthy donors. Study context: Falling in the Caucasian-associated ancestry cluster were 81% of some 400 genotyped donors.

This clone has a single count. Its cognate antigen is unknown. The germline V gene has CDR1 MNHEY and CDR2 SVGAGI. After removal of 5 bases from V and 11 bases from J, the junction contained 13 bases not matched to a gene. The CDR3 extends over 15 amino acids. Study findings and constraints: The study reported that TCR beta sequences accurately predicted HLA-A and HLA-B alleles in most subjects. For presence/absence analyses, sequencing depth was assumed to be roughly uniform across donors. Most TCR sequences were rare, but some public TCRs occurred in many donors.

Both 60 Vbeta primers and 13 Jbeta primers went into the PCR. Sequenced by immunoSEQ multiplex PCR; TCRdb stores in-frame clones only, minus some. The sample consists of some 130,000 clones, 60% to 85% of them appearing once. The V gene is TRBV6-5, the J gene TRBJ2-1, with TRBD2 matching 9 bases. This TCR derives from a female donor in good health and CMV-seropositive. The sequenced material came from PBMCs. In DNA, the CDR3 is TGTGCCAGCAGTAAGGGACTAGCCGGGCTGGAGCAGCAGTTCTTC. The encoded protein is CASSKGLAGLEQQFF.